These 16 T cell receptor beta chains originate from one sample sequenced in a study of CD8 T cell repertoires and HIV-1 epitope variants. The method was immunoSEQ multiplex PCR; TCRdb's version includes in-frame clones alone and lacks a portion of them. Counted here are approximately 5,000 clones, about 65% occurring once; the ten biggest clones make up less than 50%. These receptors are not linked to any known antigen. Sequencing was carried out using cultured CD8+ T cells derived from PBMCs. Receptors originate from a male donor with HIV.

V usage is TRBV9 and J usage is TRBJ2-1; D may match TRBD1 or TRBD2 (5 bases each). This CDR3 comprises 15 residues. The germline V gene encodes CDR1 SGDLS and CDR2 YYNGEE. Deletions cut 3 bases from V and 9 bases from J, with 19 bases between. The CDR3 DNA sequence: TGTGCCAGCAGCGCCGAAGGAGGCCAGGGAACTGAGCAGTTCTTC. Protein: CASSAEGGQGTEQFF.

The CDR3 loop is CASSYANRGMNTEAFF. DNA for the CDR3: TGTGCCAGCAGTTACGCGAACAGGGGGATGAACACTGAAGCTTTCTTT. The chain is built from TRBV6-5 and TRBJ1-1; 8 bases are a match to TRBD1. The CDR3 has 16 amino acids. J was trimmed by 0 bases and V by 2 bases; bases with no gene match: 5. Germline CDR1 and CDR2: MNHEY and SVGAGI.

V gene TRBV19 combines with J gene TRBJ2-2; 12 bases map to TRBD1. V dropped 7 bases and J dropped 8; count of bases not matched to a gene: 2. Looked up from germline, CDR1 is LNHDA and CDR2 is SQIVND (reference sequence). The CDR3 length is 13 residues. The CDR3 loop is CASKGQGAGELFF. Here the CDR3 DNA reads TGTGCCAGTAAGGGACAGGGGGCTGGGGAGCTGTTTTTT.

The chain combines TRBV7-8 with TRBJ1-4; D is undetermined. CDR1 and CDR2 (germline): SGHVS, FQNEAQ. V shed 5 bases and J shed 8 bases, with 18 bases lying between them. This CDR3 has 15 residues. CDR3 DNA sequence: TGTGCCAGCAGCCGGTCGAGGGTATTATTCGAAAAACTGTTTTTT. Protein sequence: CASSRSRVLFEKLFF.

This chain connects TRBV4-3 to TRBJ2-1; D is ambiguous. The CDR3 loop spans 14 amino acids. Germline V gene data show CDR1 as LGHNA and CDR2 as YSLEER. Trimming took off 4 bases at V and 5 bases at J, with 12 bases between the two ends. The CDR3 DNA reads as TGCGCCAGCAGCCCCCCCAATGGAGACAATGAGCAGTTCTTC. Protein product: CASSPPNGDNEQFF.

The chain links TRBV19 to TRBJ2-1; possible D gene TRBD2, 5 bases. The CDR3 sequence is 13 residues long. V lost 3 bases to trimming and J lost 4 bases, with 7 bases between them. The germline V gene has CDR1 LNHDA and CDR2 SQIVND (reference sequence). Here the CDR3 reads CASSIGDYNEQFF. The CDR3 nucleotides read TGTGCCAGTAGTATCGGGGATTACAATGAGCAGTTCTTC.

This clone was counted a few times. This rearrangement joins TRBV15 to TRBJ2-7; 12 bases are a match to TRBD1. Trimming at V came to 5 bases and at J to 4 bases, leaving 6 bases not matched to a gene. In germline, CDR1 is LNHNV, CDR2 YYDKDF (reference sequence). This CDR3 spans 15 amino acids. The CDR3 loop reads CATSPGTGGAYEQYF. The CDR3 DNA is TGTGCCACCAGCCCCGGGACAGGGGGCGCTTACGAGCAGTACTTC.

This clone occurred a few times. The chain is built from TRBV27 and TRBJ1-5; no definite D call. CDR1 and CDR2 from the germline V gene are MNHEY and SMNVEV (reference sequence). Trimming pared 2 bases from V and 7 bases from J, leaving 12 bases between. The CDR3 runs to 14 residues. The CDR3 region has the DNA TGTGCCAGCAGTTTACGGACGGATGGGCAGCCCCAGCATTTT. Translation gives CASSLRTDGQPQHF.

This rearrangement joins TRBV7-2 to TRBJ1-4, with D maybe TRBD1 (5 bases). Germline assignment: CDR1 SGHTA and CDR2 FQGNSA. The CDR3 spans 15 residues. V lost 4 bases and J 4 bases, leaving 13 bases between the germline ends. In DNA, the CDR3 is TGTGCCAGCAGCTCGGCGGGACTTTTTAATGAAAAACTGTTTTTT. Its protein product is CASSSAGLFNEKLFF.

This clone has just a few counts. The chain combines TRBV2 with TRBJ1-4, with D tentatively TRBD1 (6 bases). The CDR3 is 13 amino acids. Per germline, CDR1 SNHLY and CDR2 FYNNEI. V dropped 11 bases and J dropped 5 bases, with 15 bases sitting between them. CDR3 DNA sequence: TGTGCCTGGGGGGGGCAGACCAATGAAAAACTGTTTTTT. This gives the protein CAWGGQTNEKLFF.

The chain carries TRBV29-1 and TRBJ2-5; 10 bases are a match to TRBD2. Germline V CDR1 and CDR2: SQVTM, ANQGSEA. CDR3 length: 14 amino acids. V was clipped by 4 bases and J by 0 bases; unmatched bases: 2. The DNA for the CDR3 is TGCAGCGTTGGACTAGCGGGCTACCAAGAGACCCAGTACTTC. Its translation: CSVGLAGYQETQYF. Full variable domain (missing parts from reference TRBV29-1 and TRBJ2-5): SAVISQKPSRDICQRGTSLTIQCQVDSQVTMMFWYRQQPGQSLTLIATANQGSEATYESGFVIDKFPISRPNLTFSTLTVSNMSPEDSSIYLCSVGLAGYQETQYFGPGTRLLVL.

The CDR3 loop reads CASSLGGPGGTEAFF. For the CDR3, the DNA is TGCGCCAGCAGCTTGGGTGGGCCAGGGGGCACTGAAGCTTTCTTT. The genes are TRBV5-1 and TRBJ1-1; TRBD1 matches 7 bases. This CDR3 has 15 residues. The trim removed 0 bases at V and 4 bases at J, leaving 6 bases unmatched. CDR1 and CDR2 from the germline V gene are SGHRS and YFSETQ. The full variable domain, in which reference TRBV5-1 and TRBJ1-1 provide the parts outside the CDR3, is KAGVTQTPRYLIKTRGQQVTLSCSPISGHRSVSWYQQTPGQGLQFLFEYFSETQRNKGNFPGRFSGRQFSNSRSEMNVSTLELGDSALYLCASSLGGPGGTEAFFGQGTRLTVV.

This clone was detected only once. The chain is built from TRBV6-5 and TRBJ2-3; possibly TRBD1 or TRBD2 for D (5 bases each). This CDR3 spans 11 amino acids. CDR1 is MNHEY, CDR2 SVGAGI, per germline. Trimming left V 6 bases short and J 4 bases short, with 5 bases between. CDR3 DNA sequence: TGTGCCAGCAGGGGGGCAGATACGCAGTATTTT. Protein sequence: CASRGADTQYF.

The chain combines TRBV7-8 with TRBJ2-7, with no clear D. Germline V lookup: CDR1 SGHVS, CDR2 FQNEAQ. CDR3 size: 15 residues. With 0 bases removed from V and 3 bases from J, the gap between germline ends came to 12 bases. The CDR3 loop reads CASSLADDRNYEQYF. The CDR3 DNA follows: TGTGCCAGCAGCTTAGCGGATGATAGGAACTACGAGCAGTACTTC.

Concerning this clone: A read error may account for a junction end that differs from germline. The rearrangement joins TRBV6-5 to TRBJ2-7; no clear D gene. The CDR3 totals 12 residues. Germline CDR1 MNHEY, CDR2 SVGAGI. The CDR3 loop reads CASSYSSGQRHF. The CDR3 DNA is TGTGCCAGCAGTTACTCGTCCGGTCAGAGGCACTTC.

This rearrangement joins TRBV10-3 to TRBJ2-7; TRBD1 matches at 8 bases. With 10 bases clipped from V and 0 bases from J, the junction kept 2 bases outside the gene matches. Germline CDR1 is ENHRY and CDR2 is SYGVKD. The CDR3 is 12 residues long. In DNA form, the CDR3 reads TGTGCCACCGGGACAGGCTCCTACGAGCAGTACTTC. It encodes CATGTGSYEQYF.